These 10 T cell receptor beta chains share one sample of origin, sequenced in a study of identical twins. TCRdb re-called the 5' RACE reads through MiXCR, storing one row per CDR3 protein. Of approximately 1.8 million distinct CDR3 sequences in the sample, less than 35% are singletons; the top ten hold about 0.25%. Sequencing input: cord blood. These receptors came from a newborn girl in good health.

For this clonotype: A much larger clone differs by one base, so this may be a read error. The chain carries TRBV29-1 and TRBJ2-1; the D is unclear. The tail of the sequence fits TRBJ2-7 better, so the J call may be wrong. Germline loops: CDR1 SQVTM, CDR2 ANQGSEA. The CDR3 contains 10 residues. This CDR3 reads CSVVINEQYF. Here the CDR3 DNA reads TGCAGCGTTGTCATCAATGAGCAGTACTTC.

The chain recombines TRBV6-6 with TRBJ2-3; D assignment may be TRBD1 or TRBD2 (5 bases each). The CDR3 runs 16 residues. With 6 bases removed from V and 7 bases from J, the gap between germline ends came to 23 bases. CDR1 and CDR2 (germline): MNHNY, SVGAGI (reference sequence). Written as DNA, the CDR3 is TGTGCCAGCAGAACGGGAAAGGGGTCCACATTTTATACGCAGTATTTT. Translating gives CASRTGKGSTFYTQYF.

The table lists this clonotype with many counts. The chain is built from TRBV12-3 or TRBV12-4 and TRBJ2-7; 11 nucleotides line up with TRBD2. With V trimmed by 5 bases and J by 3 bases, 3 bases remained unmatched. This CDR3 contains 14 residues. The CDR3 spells CASSPTSGNYEQYF. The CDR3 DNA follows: TGTGCCAGCAGTCCGACTAGCGGGAACTACGAGCAGTACTTC.

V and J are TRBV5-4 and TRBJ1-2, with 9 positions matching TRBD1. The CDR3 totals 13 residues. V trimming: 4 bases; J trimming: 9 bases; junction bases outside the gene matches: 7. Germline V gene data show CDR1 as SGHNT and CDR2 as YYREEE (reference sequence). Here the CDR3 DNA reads TGTGCCAGCAGCCCTAAGGACAGGGGAAGCTACACCTTC. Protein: CASSPKDRGSYTF.

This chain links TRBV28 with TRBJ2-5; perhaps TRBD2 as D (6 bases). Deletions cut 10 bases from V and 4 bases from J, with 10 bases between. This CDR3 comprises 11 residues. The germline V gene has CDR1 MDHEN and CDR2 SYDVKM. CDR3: CATWDLETQYF. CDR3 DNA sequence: TGTGCCACCTGGGACTTAGAGACCCAGTACTTC.

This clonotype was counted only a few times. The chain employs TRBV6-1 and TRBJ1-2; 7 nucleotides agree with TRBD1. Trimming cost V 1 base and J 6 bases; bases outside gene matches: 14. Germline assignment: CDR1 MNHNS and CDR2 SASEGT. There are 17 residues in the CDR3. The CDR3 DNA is TGTGCCAGCAGTGAAGAATCTATCAGGGGGAGGATGCATGGCTACACCTTC. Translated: CASSEESIRGRMHGYTF.

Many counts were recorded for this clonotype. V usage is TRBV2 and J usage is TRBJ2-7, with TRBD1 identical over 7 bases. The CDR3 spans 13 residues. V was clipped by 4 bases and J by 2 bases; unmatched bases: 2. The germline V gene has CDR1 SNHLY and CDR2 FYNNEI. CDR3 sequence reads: CASSVDRAYEQYF. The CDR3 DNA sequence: TGTGCCAGCAGTGTAGACAGGGCCTACGAGCAGTACTTC.

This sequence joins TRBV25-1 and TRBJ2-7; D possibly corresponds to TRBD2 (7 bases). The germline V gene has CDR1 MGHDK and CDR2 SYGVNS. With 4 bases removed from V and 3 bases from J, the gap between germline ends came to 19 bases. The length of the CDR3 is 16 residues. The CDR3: CASSVRGGPLLYEQYF. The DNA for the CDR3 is TGTGCCAGCAGTGTGAGGGGGGGGCCCTTACTCTACGAGCAGTACTTC.

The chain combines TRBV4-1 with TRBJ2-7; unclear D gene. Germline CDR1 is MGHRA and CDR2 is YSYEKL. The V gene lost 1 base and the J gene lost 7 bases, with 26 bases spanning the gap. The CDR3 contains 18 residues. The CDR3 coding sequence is TGCGCCAGCAGCCAAGGAGAGTGGCTGGAGAGCTCCTACAATGAGCAGTACTTC. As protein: CASSQGEWLESSYNEQYF.

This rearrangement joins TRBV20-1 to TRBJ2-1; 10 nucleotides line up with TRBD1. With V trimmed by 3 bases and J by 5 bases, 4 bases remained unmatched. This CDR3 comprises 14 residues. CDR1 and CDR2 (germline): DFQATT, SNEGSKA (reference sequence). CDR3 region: CSARTGGRHNEQFF. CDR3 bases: TGCAGTGCTAGGACAGGGGGCAGACACAATGAGCAGTTCTTC.